The next 16 T cell receptor beta chains were all read from a single sample in a study of identical twins. A single record per CDR3 protein comes from TCRdb applying MiXCR to the 5' RACE reads. This sample has 450,000 to 500,000 distinct CDR3 sequences, with 13% to 15% found just once. These records were also assigned to another study, of yellow fever vaccine responses in identical twins.

Material: CD4+ T cells sorted from blood. The receptor set was obtained from a woman aged 18-29 years in good health.

The rearrangement links TRBV6-1 to TRBJ2-6; D is possibly TRBD1 (7 bases). Deletions cut 6 bases from V and 0 bases from J, with 15 bases between. The CDR3 consists of 17 residues. Germline V gives CDR1 MNHNS, CDR2 SASEGT. The CDR3 is CASRFDREVSGANVLTF. CDR3 coding DNA: TGTGCCAGCAGATTCGACAGGGAGGTCTCTGGGGCCAACGTCCTGACTTTC.

The V gene is TRBV10-3, the J gene TRBJ2-5; D ambiguous. Looked up from germline, CDR1 is ENHRY and CDR2 is SYGVKD. The length of the CDR3 is 11 residues. Trimming left V 6 bases short and J 5 bases short, with 7 bases between. The CDR3 sequence: CAIRDLETQYF. The CDR3, as DNA: TGTGCCATCAGGGACCTGGAGACCCAGTACTTC.

The chain has TRBV7-8 and TRBJ2-7, with TRBD1 matching 7 bases. V was pared by 5 bases and J by 6 bases, with 10 bases of the junction left unmatched. Looked up from germline, CDR1 is SGHVS and CDR2 is FQNEAQ. The CDR3 totals 14 residues. CDR3 residues: CASSADRVALEQYF. The CDR3 region has the DNA TGTGCCAGCAGCGCCGACAGGGTTGCGCTCGAGCAGTACTTC.

The chain couples TRBV3-1 to TRBJ2-5; D unresolved. V lost 0 bases and J lost 7, with 12 bases in between. The germline gives CDR1 LGHDT, CDR2 YNNKEL (reference sequence). The CDR3 spans 14 residues. Written as DNA, the CDR3 is TGTGCCAGCAGCCAAGAAGCTCGGTCGGGGACCCAGTACTTC. Its translation: CASSQEARSGTQYF.

The rearrangement uses TRBV3-1 and TRBJ2-2, with D possibly matching TRBD1 (5 bases). This CDR3 spans 16 amino acids. With 1 base removed from V and 1 base from J, the gap between germline ends came to 10 bases. From germline, CDR1 is LGHDT and CDR2 YNNKEL (reference sequence). CDR3 nucleotide sequence: TGTGCCAGCAGCCAAGGCAAGACAGTGAACACCGGGGAGCTGTTTTTT. Its translation is CASSQGKTVNTGELFF.

This clonotype was counted many times. This rearrangement joins TRBV5-1 to TRBJ2-1, with no clear D. V lost 0 bases and J 1 base, leaving 14 bases between the germline ends. This CDR3 spans 17 amino acids. CDR1 is SGHRS and CDR2 is YFSETQ in the germline V gene. The CDR3 spells CASSLGLLGKSYNEQFF. CDR3 DNA: TGCGCCAGCAGCTTGGGCCTCCTAGGGAAGTCCTACAATGAGCAGTTCTTC.

J is TRBJ2-6 and V is TRBV3-1; D might be TRBD1 or TRBD2, each matching 6 bases. Trimming stripped 0 bases from V and 2 bases from J, with 8 bases between. Germline lookup yields CDR1 LGHDT and CDR2 YNNKEL (reference sequence). The CDR3 sequence is 16 residues long. CDR3 in DNA: TGTGCCAGCAGCCAAGATAGGGGGGCTGGGGCCAACGTCCTGACTTTC. Encoded protein: CASSQDRGAGANVLTF.

This clonotype was seen a handful of times. The chain has TRBV4-2 and TRBJ2-7; weak D call: TRBD1 (5 bases). The germline gives CDR1 LGHNA, CDR2 YNFKEQ. This CDR3 spans 14 amino acids. V dropped 1 base and J dropped 6 bases, with 13 bases sitting between them. The CDR3 DNA sequence: TGTGCCAGCAGCCAAGTTTCGGACAATCTCGAGCAGTACTTC. Translation gives CASSQVSDNLEQYF.

As for this clonotype: At one end the junction does not follow the germline gene, possibly because of a read error. The V and J genes are TRBV9 and TRBJ2-2, with TRBD2 identical over 10 bases. CDR3 length: 16 amino acids. Germline CDR1 is SGDLS and CDR2 is YYNGEE. CDR3 DNA sequence: TGTGCCAGCAGCGTAGAAGCGGGAGGGTTCACCGGGGATCTGTTTTTT. As protein: CASSVEAGGFTGDLFF.

J is TRBJ2-7 and V is TRBV6-2 or TRBV6-3, with D unclear. V dropped 5 bases and J dropped 2 bases, with 16 bases sitting between them. Germline values: CDR1 MNHEY, CDR2 SVGEGT. There are 15 residues in the CDR3. The DNA for the CDR3 is TGTGCCAGCAGTCGCCTGGGGTTAGACACCTACGAGCAGTACTTC. It yields the protein CASSRLGLDTYEQYF.

This clonotype was counted between two and nine times. The chain couples TRBV7-2 to TRBJ2-5; no reliable D call. This CDR3 is 12 amino acids long. V was shortened by 1 base and J by 7 bases, with 7 bases between the two germline ends. Germline loops: CDR1 SGHTA, CDR2 FQGNSA. The CDR3 sequence: CASSLVIGTQYF. CDR3 coding DNA: TGTGCCAGCAGCTTAGTCATAGGGACCCAGTACTTC. The complete variable domain, with remaining parts taken from reference TRBV7-2 and TRBJ2-5, reads GAGVSQSPSNKVTEKGKDVELRCDPISGHTALYWYRQSLGQGLEFLIYFQGNSAPDKSGLPSDRFSAERTGGSVSTLTIQRTQQEDSAVYLCASSLVIGTQYFGPGTRLLVL.

The chain joins TRBV27 to TRBJ2-7, with 8 bases lining up with TRBD2. Looked up from germline, CDR1 is MNHEY and CDR2 is SMNVEV (reference sequence). The V and J ends lost 5 bases and 5 bases, in that order; junction bases with no gene match: 5. The CDR3 runs to 13 residues. CDR3 residues: CASSPGGPHEQYF. In DNA, the CDR3 is TGTGCCAGCAGTCCGGGAGGGCCCCACGAGCAGTACTTC.

Only a few counts were recorded for this clonotype. The chain uses TRBV29-1 and TRBJ2-3; D may correspond to TRBD1 or TRBD2 (6 bases each). V gave up 6 bases and J gave up 2 bases, with 18 bases separating them. CDR3 size: 15 residues. The germline CDR1 and CDR2 sequences are SQVTM and ANQGSEA. In DNA form, the CDR3 reads TGCAGCGTGGCTAGCCGAGGGGGGAACACAGATACGCAGTATTTT. Translating it yields CSVASRGGNTDTQYF.

V gene TRBV29-1 combines with J gene TRBJ1-1; TRBD1 might be the D (5 bases). The CDR3 sequence is 13 residues long. Trimming took off 5 bases at V and 0 bases at J, with 10 bases between the two ends. Germline CDR1 reads SQVTM; CDR2 reads ANQGSEA. The CDR3 region has the DNA TGCAGCGTTTCGTCAGGGATGAACACTGAAGCTTTCTTT. This gives the protein CSVSSGMNTEAFF.

This sequence joins TRBV18 and TRBJ1-2, with D hard to call. The CDR3 spans 14 residues. V was clipped by 6 bases and J by 8 bases, with 19 bases between them. Looked up from germline, CDR1 is KGHSH and CDR2 is LQKENI. This chain's CDR3 is CASSQEITDGGYTF. The CDR3 region has the DNA TGTGCCAGCTCCCAGGAGATCACAGATGGAGGCTACACCTTC.

There are a few counts of this clonotype. The V and J genes are TRBV11-3 and TRBJ2-3; D may match TRBD1 or TRBD2 (6 bases each). The germline gives CDR1 SGHNT, CDR2 YENEEA. The CDR3 sequence is 15 residues long. The V and J ends lost 5 bases and 5 bases respectively, with 17 bases between them. CDR3 nucleotide sequence: TGTGCCAGCAGCCGGGGGCGCCTACTGGGAGATACGCAGTATTTT. Translating it yields CASSRGRLLGDTQYF.